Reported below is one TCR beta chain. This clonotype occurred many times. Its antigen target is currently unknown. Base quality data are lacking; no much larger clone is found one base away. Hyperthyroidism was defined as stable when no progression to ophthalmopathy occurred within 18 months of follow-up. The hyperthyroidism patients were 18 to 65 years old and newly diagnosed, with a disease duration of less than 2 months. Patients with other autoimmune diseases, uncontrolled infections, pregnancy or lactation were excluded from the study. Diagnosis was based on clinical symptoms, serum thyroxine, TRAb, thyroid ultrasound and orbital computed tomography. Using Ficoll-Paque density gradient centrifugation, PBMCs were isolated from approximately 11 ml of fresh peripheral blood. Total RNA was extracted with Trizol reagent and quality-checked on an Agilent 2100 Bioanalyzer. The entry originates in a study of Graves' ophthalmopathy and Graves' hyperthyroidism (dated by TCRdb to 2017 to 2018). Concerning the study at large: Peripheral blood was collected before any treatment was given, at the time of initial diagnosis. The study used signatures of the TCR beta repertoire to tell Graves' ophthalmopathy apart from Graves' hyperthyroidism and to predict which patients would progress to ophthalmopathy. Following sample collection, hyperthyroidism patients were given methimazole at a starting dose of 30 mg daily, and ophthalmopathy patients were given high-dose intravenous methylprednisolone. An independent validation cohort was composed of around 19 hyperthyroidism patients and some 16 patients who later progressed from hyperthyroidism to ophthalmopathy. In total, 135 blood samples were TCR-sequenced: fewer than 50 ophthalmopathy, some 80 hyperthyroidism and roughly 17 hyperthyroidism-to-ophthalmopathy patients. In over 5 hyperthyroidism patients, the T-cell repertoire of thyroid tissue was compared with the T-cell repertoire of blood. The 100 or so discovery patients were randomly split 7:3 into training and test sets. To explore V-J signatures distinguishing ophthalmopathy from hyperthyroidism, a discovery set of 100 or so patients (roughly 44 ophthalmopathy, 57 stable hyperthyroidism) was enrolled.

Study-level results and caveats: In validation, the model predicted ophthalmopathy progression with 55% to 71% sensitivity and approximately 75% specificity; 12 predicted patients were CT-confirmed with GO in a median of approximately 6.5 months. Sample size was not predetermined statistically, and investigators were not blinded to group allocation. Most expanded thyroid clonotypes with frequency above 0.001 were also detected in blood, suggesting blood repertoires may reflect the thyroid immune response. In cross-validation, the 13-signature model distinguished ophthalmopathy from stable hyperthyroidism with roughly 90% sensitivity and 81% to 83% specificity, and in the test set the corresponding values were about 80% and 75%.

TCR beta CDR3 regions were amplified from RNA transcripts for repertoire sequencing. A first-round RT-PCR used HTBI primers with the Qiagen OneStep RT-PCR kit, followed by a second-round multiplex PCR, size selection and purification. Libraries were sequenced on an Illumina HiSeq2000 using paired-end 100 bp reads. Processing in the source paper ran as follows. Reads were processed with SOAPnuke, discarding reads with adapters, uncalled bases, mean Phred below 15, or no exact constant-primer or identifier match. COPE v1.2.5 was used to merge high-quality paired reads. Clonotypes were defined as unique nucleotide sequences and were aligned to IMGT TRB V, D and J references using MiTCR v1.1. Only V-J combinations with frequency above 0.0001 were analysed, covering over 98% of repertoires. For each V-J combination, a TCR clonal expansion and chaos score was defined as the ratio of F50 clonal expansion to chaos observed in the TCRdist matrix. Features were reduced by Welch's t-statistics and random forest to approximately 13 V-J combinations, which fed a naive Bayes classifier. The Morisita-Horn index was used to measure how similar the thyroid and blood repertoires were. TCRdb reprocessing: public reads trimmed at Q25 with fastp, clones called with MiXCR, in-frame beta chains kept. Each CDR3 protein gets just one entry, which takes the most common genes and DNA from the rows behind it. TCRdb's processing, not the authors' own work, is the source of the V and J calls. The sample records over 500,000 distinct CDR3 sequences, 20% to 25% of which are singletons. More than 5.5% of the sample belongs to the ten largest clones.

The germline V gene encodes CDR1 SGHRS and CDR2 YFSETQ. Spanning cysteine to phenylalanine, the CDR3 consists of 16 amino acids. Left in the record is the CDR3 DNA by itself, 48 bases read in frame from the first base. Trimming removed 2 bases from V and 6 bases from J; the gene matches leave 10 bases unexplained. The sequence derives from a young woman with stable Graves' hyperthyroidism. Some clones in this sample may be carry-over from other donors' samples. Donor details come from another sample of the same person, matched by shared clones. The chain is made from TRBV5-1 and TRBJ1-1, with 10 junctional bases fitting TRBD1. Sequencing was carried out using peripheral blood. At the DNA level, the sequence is TGCGCCAGCAGCTTTTATGTGACAGGGGGCACGGCTGAAGCTTTCTTT. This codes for CASSFYVTGGTAEAFF. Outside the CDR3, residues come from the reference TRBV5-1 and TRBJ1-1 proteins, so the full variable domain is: KAGVTQTPRYLIKTRGQQVTLSCSPISGHRSVSWYQQTPGQGLQFLFEYFSETQRNKGNFPGRFSGRQFSNSRSEMNVSTLELGDSALYLCASSFYVTGGTAEAFFGQGTRLTVV.